One and the same sample provided the 5 T cell receptor beta chains below, sequenced in a study of T cells expressing NK-cell markers. TCRdb reanalyzed the 5' RACE reads and collapses them to one entry per CDR3 protein, without DNA. The sample table includes almost 450,000 distinct CDR3 sequences. Sequencing was performed on blood T cells: a sorted CD56 or NKG2C T cell subset, CD4+ or CD8+ T cells, or bulk PBMC T cells (not recorded which). Every receptor here comes from a woman aged 18 to 75 in good health.

This sequence joins TRBV7-2 and TRBJ2-1; TCRdb's D call, TRBD2, is unchecked because there is no DNA. CDR1 and CDR2 (germline): SGHTA, FQGNSA. CDR3 length equals 17 residues. CDR3 sequence reads: CASSPTARSLVYNEQFF.

This rearrangement joins TRBV6-6 to TRBJ2-3; the TCRdb D gene call, TRBD2, has no DNA to confirm it. This CDR3 spans 13 amino acids. The germline gives CDR1 MNHNY, CDR2 SVGAGI (reference sequence). The CDR3 spells CASSSWEADTQYF.

V gene TRBV7-2 combines with J gene TRBJ2-7; the D gene TCRdb calls, TRBD1, cannot be checked with no DNA. The CDR3 contains 16 residues. The V gene's germline CDR1 is SGHTA and CDR2 FQGNSA. CDR3 region: CASSSIRPGGADEQYF.

This chain uses TRBV20-1 with TRBJ2-3. From germline, CDR1 is DFQATT and CDR2 SNEGSKA (reference sequence). The CDR3 is 15 amino acids. The CDR3 region is CSAPSRAISTDTQYF.

The chain uses TRBV20-1 and TRBJ1-1; TCRdb calls TRBD1, which cannot be checked without DNA. CDR1 DFQATT and CDR2 SNEGSKA come from the germline V gene (reference sequence). There are 15 residues in the CDR3. CDR3 sequence: CSARDAGGPNTEAFF.